This T cell receptor (beta chain) was retrieved from a study of T cells in Graves' hyperthyroidism and ophthalmopathy. The study, taken as a whole, reports: Median prediction lead before ophthalmopathy onset was 6.5 to 7 months with the model. A model of 13 V-J features distinguished ophthalmopathy from stable hyperthyroidism.

Among ophthalmopathy patients, the Clinical Activity Score reached at least 3, the NOSPECS grade reached at least 4, and duration remained under 3 months. Patients with uncontrolled infections, other autoimmune diseases, pregnancy or lactation were excluded. There are many counts of this clonotype. The antigen remains undetermined. RNA transcripts were the template for amplifying TCR beta CDR3 regions. A set of HTBI primers served as the primers for a first-round RT-PCR of the TCR CDR3. Using its own MiXCR run on the multiplex PCR reads, TCRdb lists one record per CDR3 protein. The table includes roughly 61,000 distinct CDR3 sequences, roughly 50% detected once. The CDR3 totals 22 residues. CDR1 and CDR2 (germline): LGHNA, YSLEER. V gave up 0 bases and J gave up 0 bases, with 24 bases separating them.

This chain uses TRBV4-3 with TRBJ2-6; D possibly uses TRBD1 or TRBD2 (5 bases each). The sample was blood. The receptor was isolated from a woman aged 60-75 years with Graves' ophthalmopathy. This CDR3 reads CASSQDPYPREPEVSGANVLTF. CDR3 nucleotide sequence: TGCGCCAGCAGCCAAGATCCCTACCCCAGGGAGCCTGAGGTCTCTGGGGCCAACGTCCTGACTTTC.